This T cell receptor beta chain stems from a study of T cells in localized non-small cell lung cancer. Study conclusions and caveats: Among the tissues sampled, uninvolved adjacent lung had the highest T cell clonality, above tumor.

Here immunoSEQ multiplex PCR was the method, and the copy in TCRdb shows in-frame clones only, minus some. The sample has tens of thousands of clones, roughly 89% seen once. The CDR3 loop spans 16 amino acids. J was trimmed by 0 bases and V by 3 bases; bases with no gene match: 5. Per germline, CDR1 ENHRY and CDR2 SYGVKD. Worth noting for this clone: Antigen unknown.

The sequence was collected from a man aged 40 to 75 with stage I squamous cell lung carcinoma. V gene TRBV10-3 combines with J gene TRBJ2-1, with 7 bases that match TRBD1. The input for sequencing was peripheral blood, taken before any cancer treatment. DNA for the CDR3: TGTGCCATCAGTGAATTGGGACAGAGCTCCTACAATGAGCAGTTCTTC. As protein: CAISELGQSSYNEQFF.